A selection of T cell receptor beta chains follows, all from one sample in a study of T cell repertoires in cytomegalovirus infection. These receptors' targets are unknown. TCRdb re-derived calls from the reads in MiXCR, one entry per CDR3 protein. The profile covers around 300,000 distinct CDR3 sequences, with roughly 21% appearing a single time and roughly 20% taken by the ten largest. This specimen consisted of cultured PBMCs, obtained from culture after CMV antigen stimulation. The receptor set was obtained from a human donor in good health (CMV status not recorded). Some clones in this sample may be carry-over from other donors' samples. CDR3s include the opening cysteine and the closing phenylalanine or tryptophan. D genes are given only for firm matches. Size values are once, few and many counts, or a class for expanded clones, and some rows have none.

j_gene: TRBJ1-1; v_gene: TRBV7-8; d_gene: NA; abundance: many; CDR3nt: TGTGCCAGCAGCCCGCGGACGGATTGGAACACTGAAGCTTTCTTT; CDR3aa: CASSPRTDWNTEAFF
j_gene: TRBJ1-2; v_gene: TRBV28; d_gene: TRBD1; abundance: NA; CDR3nt: TGTGCCAGCAGTTTGGCCCGGACAGGGAGGCCAGGGCACACCTTC; CDR3aa: CASSLARTGRPGHTF
j_gene: TRBJ2-1; v_gene: TRBV29-1; d_gene: NA; abundance: NA; CDR3nt: TGCAGCGTATTGGCATCATCAGGAGGTGAGCAGTTCTTC; CDR3aa: CSVLASSGGEQFF
j_gene: TRBJ1-1; v_gene: TRBV11-2; d_gene: NA; abundance: few; CDR3nt: TGTGCCAGCAGCTTAGCAGGGGCGGGGACTGAAGCTTTCTTT; CDR3aa: CASSLAGAGTEAFF
j_gene: TRBJ2-7; v_gene: TRBV7-9; d_gene: TRBD1; abundance: many; CDR3nt: TGTGCCAGCAGCACCCGACAGGGGCTAAGCCTCTCCTACGAGCAGTACTTC; CDR3aa: CASSTRQGLSLSYEQYF
j_gene: TRBJ1-2; v_gene: TRBV3-1; d_gene: NA; abundance: few; CDR3nt: TGTGCCAGCAGCCAAGAAAGGACAAGGGGGGGCTACACCTTC; CDR3aa: CASSQERTRGGYTF
j_gene: TRBJ1-2; v_gene: TRBV9; d_gene: TRBD1; abundance: NA; CDR3nt: TGTGCCAGCAGCGTAGTAGGAATGGGACAGTTCGACTATGGCTACACCTTC; CDR3aa: CASSVVGMGQFDYGYTF
j_gene: TRBJ1-2; v_gene: TRBV12-3/TRBV12-4; d_gene: NA; abundance: few; CDR3nt: TGTGCCAGCAGCGAAACAGGGACCGGTGGCTACACCTTC; CDR3aa: CASSETGTGGYTF
j_gene: TRBJ2-7; v_gene: TRBV6-5; d_gene: NA; abundance: few; CDR3nt: TGTGCCAGCAGTTACTCCACTACCGGAGACTACGAGCAGTACTTC; CDR3aa: CASSYSTTGDYEQYF
j_gene: TRBJ1-6; v_gene: TRBV19; d_gene: TRBD1; abundance: NA; CDR3nt: TGTGCCAGTAGTACCGGACAGGGGAGTGTAAGGAATTCACCCCTCCACTTT; CDR3aa: CASSTGQGSVRNSPLHF
j_gene: TRBJ2-1; v_gene: TRBV2; d_gene: NA; abundance: NA; CDR3nt: TGTGCCAGCAGATTAGGGAGAATGGGTAACAATGAGCAGTTCTTC; CDR3aa: CASRLGRMGNNEQFF
j_gene: TRBJ1-5; v_gene: TRBV18; d_gene: NA; abundance: few; CDR3nt: TGTGCCAGCTCTGTTCAGGGATATAGCAATCAGCCCCAGCATTTT; CDR3aa: CASSVQGYSNQPQHF
j_gene: TRBJ1-4; v_gene: TRBV28; d_gene: TRBD1; abundance: few; CDR3nt: TGTGCCAGCAGTTATTTGGGACAGCCTAATGAAAAACTGTTTTTT; CDR3aa: CASSYLGQPNEKLFF
j_gene: TRBJ1-4; v_gene: TRBV7-2; d_gene: NA; abundance: many; CDR3nt: TGTGCCAGCAGCCCGTCCGGGAAGGTTGGTGAAAAACTGTTTTTT; CDR3aa: CASSPSGKVGEKLFF
j_gene: TRBJ2-1; v_gene: TRBV4-2; d_gene: NA; abundance: NA; CDR3nt: TGTGCCAGCAGCCAGGAGGACTCTCCTGGGCGTGAGCAGTTCTTC; CDR3aa: CASSQEDSPGREQFF
j_gene: TRBJ1-1; v_gene: TRBV7-2; d_gene: TRBD1; abundance: many; CDR3nt: TGTGCCAGCCTGACTGACAGGGGGCGTAGTGAAGCTTTCTTT; CDR3aa: CASLTDRGRSEAFF
j_gene: TRBJ2-6; v_gene: TRBV7-8; d_gene: TRBD2; abundance: many; CDR3nt: TGTGCCAGCAGCGTTTTAGTGGCGGGGGGCTCTGGGGCCAACGTCCTGACTTTC; CDR3aa: CASSVLVAGGSGANVLTF
j_gene: TRBJ1-2; v_gene: TRBV29-1; d_gene: NA; abundance: few; CDR3nt: TGCAGCGTTGATTCTGGCTACACCTTC; CDR3aa: CSVDSGYTF
j_gene: TRBJ2-1; v_gene: TRBV6-5; d_gene: NA; abundance: many; CDR3nt: TGTGCCAGCAGTTACGCGTGGGAGCAGTTCTTC; CDR3aa: CASSYAWEQFF
j_gene: TRBJ2-1; v_gene: TRBV29-1; d_gene: TRBD2; abundance: NA; CDR3nt: TGCAGCGTTGAAGGGCTAGCGGGGTACAATGAGCAGTTCTTC; CDR3aa: CSVEGLAGYNEQFF
j_gene: TRBJ2-5; v_gene: TRBV7-2; d_gene: TRBD2; abundance: many; CDR3nt: TGTGCCAGCAGCCCCTCTACGGGAGGTGGGGGAGAGACCCAGTACTTC; CDR3aa: CASSPSTGGGGETQYF
j_gene: TRBJ1-1; v_gene: TRBV7-4; d_gene: NA; abundance: few; CDR3nt: TGTGCCAGCACCTTATTAGACGGACTGAACACTGAAGCTTTCTTT; CDR3aa: CASTLLDGLNTEAFF
j_gene: TRBJ1-1; v_gene: TRBV2; d_gene: NA; abundance: few; CDR3nt: TGTGCCAGCAATATGGGACGGGGAACTGAAGCTTTCTTT; CDR3aa: CASNMGRGTEAFF
j_gene: TRBJ1-1; v_gene: TRBV7-2; d_gene: NA; abundance: many; CDR3nt: TGTGCCAGCAGCGCGGGCCACACCAACACTGAAGCTTTCTTT; CDR3aa: CASSAGHTNTEAFF
j_gene: TRBJ2-1; v_gene: TRBV7-8; d_gene: TRBD2; abundance: many; CDR3nt: TGTGCCAGCAGCTTAGGTAGCGGGAGAAATGAGCAGTTCTTC; CDR3aa: CASSLGSGRNEQFF
j_gene: TRBJ2-7; v_gene: TRBV6-5; d_gene: TRBD1; abundance: NA; CDR3nt: TGTGCCAGCAGCCCTCAGGACAGGGGCACCTACGAGCAGTACTTC; CDR3aa: CASSPQDRGTYEQYF
j_gene: TRBJ2-3; v_gene: TRBV6-2/TRBV6-3; d_gene: NA; abundance: NA; CDR3nt: TGTGCCAGCAGGCCGGGGGGCCACCCGGGGGCAGATACGCAGTATTTT; CDR3aa: CASRPGGHPGADTQYF
j_gene: TRBJ2-3; v_gene: TRBV10-3; d_gene: TRBD1; abundance: many; CDR3nt: TGTGCCATCTCATGGGACAGGGACACAGATACGCAGTATTTT; CDR3aa: CAISWDRDTDTQYF
j_gene: TRBJ1-3; v_gene: TRBV7-9; d_gene: TRBD1; abundance: few; CDR3nt: TGTGCCAGCAGCTTCCAGGGGGACACCATATATTTT; CDR3aa: CASSFQGDTIYF
j_gene: TRBJ1-3; v_gene: TRBV12-3/TRBV12-4; d_gene: NA; abundance: NA; CDR3nt: TGTGCCAGACCTGGGGGTTTTGGAAACACCATATATTTT; CDR3aa: CARPGGFGNTIYF
j_gene: TRBJ2-4; v_gene: TRBV6-6; d_gene: NA; abundance: NA; CDR3nt: TGTGCCAGCATCATACAGGGAGGGGACATTCAGTACTTC; CDR3aa: CASIIQGGDIQYF
j_gene: TRBJ2-7; v_gene: TRBV7-8; d_gene: NA; abundance: NA; CDR3nt: TGTGCCAGCAGCTTAAAACATGCCGACCACGAGCAGTACTTC; CDR3aa: CASSLKHADHEQYF
j_gene: TRBJ2-5; v_gene: TRBV6-2/TRBV6-3; d_gene: NA; abundance: NA; CDR3nt: TGTGCCAGCAGCCGACCGGGACAAGAGACCCAGTACTTC; CDR3aa: CASSRPGQETQYF
j_gene: TRBJ2-3; v_gene: TRBV7-9; d_gene: NA; abundance: few; CDR3nt: TGTGCCAGCAGCTTAGCTAGCGTCACAGATACGCAGTATTTT; CDR3aa: CASSLASVTDTQYF
j_gene: TRBJ2-1; v_gene: TRBV4-1; d_gene: NA; abundance: NA; CDR3nt: TGCGCCAGCAGCCCTACCCAGAATGAGCAGTTCTTC; CDR3aa: CASSPTQNEQFF
j_gene: TRBJ2-6; v_gene: TRBV7-2; d_gene: TRBD2; abundance: many; CDR3nt: TGTGCCAGCAGATTAGCGGGAACTGGGGCCAACGTCCTGACTTTC; CDR3aa: CASRLAGTGANVLTF
j_gene: TRBJ2-7; v_gene: TRBV6-6; d_gene: TRBD1; abundance: few; CDR3nt: TGTGCCAGCAGTACGCGACAGGGAGTCTTCTACGAGCAGTACTTC; CDR3aa: CASSTRQGVFYEQYF
j_gene: TRBJ2-7; v_gene: TRBV7-2; d_gene: TRBD2; abundance: many; CDR3nt: TGTGCCAGCAGCCCCCGACTAGCGGGAGGACCCTACGAGCAGTACTTC; CDR3aa: CASSPRLAGGPYEQYF
j_gene: TRBJ2-2; v_gene: TRBV27; d_gene: NA; abundance: NA; CDR3nt: TGTGCCAGCAGTATCCGAGGGGGGGAGCTGTTTTTT; CDR3aa: CASSIRGGELFF
j_gene: TRBJ2-6; v_gene: TRBV7-2; d_gene: TRBD1; abundance: NA; CDR3nt: TGTGCCAGCAGCTTAACAGGGGGCGCTTTAGCTGGGGCCAACGTCCTGACTTTC; CDR3aa: CASSLTGGALAGANVLTF